The 10 T cell receptor beta chains presented below share a single source sample, sequenced in a study of radiation and T cells in renal cell carcinoma. Here immunoSEQ multiplex PCR was the method, and the copy in TCRdb shows in-frame clones only, minus some. Among 100,000 to 150,000 clones, approximately 85% were seen once, and the ten largest hold 5.8%. As for time point: blood 2 weeks post-SBRT. Documented treatment: 15 Gy SBRT to primary tumor, nephrectomy 4 weeks later. The sequences come from blood, collected from a patient whose treatment included radiotherapy and nephrectomy. The receptors originated from a man aged 50 or older with renal cell carcinoma.

The V call is TRBV5-1, the J call TRBJ2-2; 7 bases agree with TRBD1. The CDR3 length is 16 residues. Germline-derived CDR1 and CDR2 are SGHRS and YFSETQ. Germline trimming cut 4 bases from V and 4 bases from J; bases unmatched to any gene: 10. CDR3 in amino acids: CASSVTGELGTGELFF. The CDR3 coding sequence is TGCGCCAGCAGCGTTACAGGGGAATTAGGCACCGGGGAGCTGTTTTTT.

A few counts support this clone. This chain connects TRBV11-1 to TRBJ1-1; D is undetermined. This CDR3 has 13 residues. V lost 7 bases, J lost 3 bases, and 12 bases lay in between. CDR1 is SGHAT, CDR2 FQDESV, per germline (reference sequence). The CDR3 here is CASTQDRDTEAFF. CDR3 nucleotide sequence: TGTGCCAGCACCCAGGACCGAGACACTGAAGCTTTCTTT. Full variable domain (missing parts from reference TRBV11-1 and TRBJ1-1): EAEVAQSPRYKITEKSQAVAFWCDPISGHATLYWYRQILGQGPELLVQFQDESVVDDSQLPKDRFSAERLKGVDSTLKIQPAELGDSAMYLCASTQDRDTEAFFGQGTRLTVV.

V gene TRBV11-2 combines with J gene TRBJ2-1, with TRBD2 matching over 8 bases. The junction had 9 bases not matched to a gene; V was cut back by 1 base and J by 4 bases. Germline CDR1 SGHAT, CDR2 FQNNGV. The length of the CDR3 is 17 residues. Here the CDR3 reads CASSLGFSGMRYNEQFF. CDR3 DNA: TGTGCCAGCAGCTTAGGTTTTAGCGGGATGAGGTACAATGAGCAGTTCTTC.

The chain recombines TRBV19 with TRBJ2-3, with 9 bases that match TRBD1. Germline assignment: CDR1 LNHDA and CDR2 SQIVND (reference sequence). This CDR3 has 12 residues. V dropped 8 bases and J dropped 4; count of bases not matched to a gene: 1. The CDR3 here is CASRQGADTQYF. In DNA, the CDR3 is TGTGCCAGTCGACAGGGGGCAGATACGCAGTATTTT.

This chain links TRBV2 with TRBJ1-5; D perhaps matches TRBD1 (6 bases). This CDR3 contains 16 residues. Germline CDR1 is SNHLY and CDR2 is FYNNEI. The germline V and J ends were trimmed by 1 base and 5 bases, with 15 bases remaining between them. In nucleotides, the CDR3 is TGTGCCAGCAGTGAAGGGGTAACAGGGAGTTATCAGCCCCAGCATTTT. Its translation: CASSEGVTGSYQPQHF.

This chain joins TRBV7-9 and TRBJ1-1; D not certain. The germline V and J ends were trimmed by 5 bases and 0 bases, with 13 bases remaining between them. Germline CDR1 is SEHNR and CDR2 is FQNEAQ (reference sequence). CDR3 size: 15 residues. In nucleotides, the CDR3 is TGTGCCAGCAGCCTGCGGGGAGCTTTGAACACTGAAGCTTTCTTT. It encodes CASSLRGALNTEAFF.

This clone has a single count. J is TRBJ2-5 and V is TRBV28; perhaps TRBD2 as D (6 bases). Trimming left V 2 bases short and J 5 bases short, with 15 bases between. Germline V gene lookup returns CDR1 MDHEN and CDR2 SYDVKM. This CDR3 contains 15 residues. The CDR3 sequence: CASSLTRTILETQYF. CDR3 nucleotide sequence: TGTGCCAGCAGTTTAACCCGGACTATTTTGGAGACCCAGTACTTC.

The chain couples TRBV2 to TRBJ2-1; D not certain. Per germline, CDR1 SNHLY and CDR2 FYNNEI. This CDR3 has 11 amino acids. The V gene lost 8 bases and the J gene lost 3 bases, with 5 bases spanning the gap. The CDR3 sequence is CASSDYNEQFF. The CDR3, as DNA: TGTGCCAGCTCAGACTACAATGAGCAGTTCTTC.

This clone has more than one count but fewer than ten. The rearrangement links TRBV28 to TRBJ2-1; tentatively, D is TRBD2 (5 bases). The CDR3 runs to 15 residues. V lost 6 bases and J lost 8, with 20 bases in between. Germline V CDR1 and CDR2: MDHEN, SYDVKM. The chain's CDR3 is CASSPQAGEGHEQFF. DNA for the CDR3: TGTGCCAGCAGCCCGCAGGCGGGCGAAGGTCATGAGCAGTTCTTC.

This chain uses TRBV10-3 with TRBJ2-5; no clear D gene. From germline, CDR1 is ENHRY and CDR2 SYGVKD. Trimming removed 7 bases from V and 0 bases from J, with 12 bases in between. The CDR3 totals 14 residues. CDR3 nucleotides: TGTGCCATCAATGGAGACGGGTACCAAGAGACCCAGTACTTC. It specifies CAINGDGYQETQYF.